The 25 T cell receptor beta chains below were found in one sample sequenced in a study of regulatory T cells in long-lasting Graves disease. Time point denoted: persistent/refractory GD, antithyroid drugs over 5 years with positive TRAb. Isolated PBMC RNA provided the starting material for the TCR library. The authors built TCR beta libraries using iRepertoire HTBI primers and Arm-PCR of CDR3 regions. TCRdb redid the calling of the multiplex PCR reads with MiXCR, one entry per CDR3 protein. The sample includes about 660,000 distinct CDR3 sequences, approximately 31% of them seen just once. The source was peripheral blood mononuclear cells (PBMCs), collected when the disease was refractory, from a patient treated with antithyroid drugs. The receptors were sampled from a female donor with Graves disease.

This chain links TRBV10-2 with TRBJ1-6; 8 nucleotides align to TRBD1. Trimming took 1 base from V and 9 from J; bases not matched to a gene: 8. The CDR3 is made up of 16 amino acids. Germline V gene lookup returns CDR1 WSHSY and CDR2 SAAADI. Here the CDR3 DNA reads TGCGCCAGCAGTGAGTGGTCAGGGGGCGCGGGTTCACCCCTCCACTTT. It is translated as CASSEWSGGAGSPLHF.

J is TRBJ1-1 and V is TRBV29-1; D is uncertain. Trimming removed 7 bases from V and 1 base from J, with 13 bases in between. The length of the CDR3 is 13 residues. CDR1 SQVTM and CDR2 ANQGSEA come from the germline V gene. The CDR3 bases are TGCAGCGGCCGGCCCAGCGAGAACACTGAAGCTTTCTTT. Its protein product is CSGRPSENTEAFF.

This rearrangement joins TRBV18 to TRBJ1-1; 11 bases are shared with TRBD1. Looked up from germline, CDR1 is KGHSH and CDR2 is LQKENI. The CDR3 is 16 amino acids. V was pared by 1 base and J by 4 bases, with 5 bases of the junction left unmatched. The CDR3 spells CASSPRTGGMITEAFF. CDR3 DNA: TGTGCCAGCTCACCACGGACAGGGGGCATGATCACTGAAGCTTTCTTT.

This clonotype appeared many times. This sequence joins TRBV28 and TRBJ2-2, with D hard to call. V shed 3 bases and J shed 2 bases, with 7 bases lying between them. Germline V gene sequence: CDR1 MDHEN, CDR2 SYDVKM. CDR3 length equals 14 residues. CDR3 amino acids: CASSFLGNTGELFF. The CDR3 DNA reads as TGTGCCAGCAGTTTTCTTGGTAACACCGGGGAGCTGTTTTTT.

This chain uses TRBV12-3 or TRBV12-4 with TRBJ1-4, with no clear D. There are 16 residues in the CDR3. The V end lost 3 bases, the J end lost 3 bases, and 14 bases lay between the germline ends. The chain's CDR3 is CASSFGFRQANEKLFF. The CDR3 DNA is TGTGCCAGCAGTTTTGGCTTTAGGCAAGCTAATGAAAAACTGTTTTTT.

In its sample, this clonotype was seen a few times. The chain combines TRBV6-5 with TRBJ1-1, with D possibly being TRBD1 (5 bases). CDR3 length: 13 amino acids. Trimming removed 2 bases from V and 4 bases from J, with 8 bases in between. In germline, CDR1 is MNHEY, CDR2 SVGAGI. The CDR3 nucleotides read TGTGCCAGCAGTTACGGGACCACCACTGAAGCTTTCTTT. Translated: CASSYGTTTEAFF.

This rearrangement joins TRBV11-2 to TRBJ1-6, with a tentative D call TRBD1 (6 bases). V was pared by 2 bases and J by 10 bases, with 15 bases between. Germline CDR1 is SGHAT and CDR2 is FQNNGV. CDR3 length: 15 amino acids. The CDR3 DNA is TGTGCCAGCAGCTTACGGGTCAGGGGAGACTCACCCCTCCACTTT. Translation gives CASSLRVRGDSPLHF.

This clonotype was observed a single time. A much larger clone lies a single base off, so this may be a read error. This chain joins TRBV7-6 and TRBJ1-6; D gene uncertain. This CDR3 is 15 amino acids long. Germline V gene sequence: CDR1 SGHVS, CDR2 FNYEAQ. In DNA form, the CDR3 reads TGTGCCAGCAACTTAGAGGAAACGGGAAATTCACCCCTCCACTTT. Encoded protein: CASNLEETGNSPLHF.

The chain recombines TRBV19 with TRBJ1-2; D is possibly TRBD1 (6 bases). V dropped 5 bases and J dropped 8 bases, with 18 bases sitting between them. The germline gives CDR1 LNHDA, CDR2 SQIVND (reference sequence). The CDR3 runs to 14 residues. The CDR3 DNA is TGTGCCAGTAGTCAAAAACAGGGCCCTCGGGGCTACACCTTC. This encodes CASSQKQGPRGYTF.

V gene TRBV7-3 combines with J gene TRBJ1-1, with 9 bases that match TRBD1. Germline CDR1 SGHTA, CDR2 FQGTGA. The CDR3 consists of 13 residues. With 10 bases clipped from V and 6 bases from J, the junction kept 9 bases outside the gene matches. CDR3 sequence: CATNTGGSSEAFF. In nucleotides, the CDR3 is TGTGCCACCAACACAGGGGGCTCCTCTGAAGCTTTCTTT.

This sequence joins TRBV7-6 and TRBJ1-2; unclear D gene. V was pared by 1 base and J by 1 base, with 4 bases between. The CDR3 is made up of 13 amino acids. Germline V gene lookup returns CDR1 SGHVS and CDR2 FNYEAQ. The CDR3 reads CASSLEDNYGYTF. The CDR3, as DNA: TGTGCCAGCAGCTTAGAAGATAACTATGGCTACACCTTC.

In this sample, this clonotype turned up many times. V and J are TRBV28 and TRBJ1-2; D gene unclear. The CDR3 extends over 14 amino acids. The V gene lost 5 bases and the J gene lost 0 bases, with 10 bases spanning the gap. Germline CDR1 is MDHEN and CDR2 is SYDVKM. In DNA form, the CDR3 reads TGTGCCAGCAGTCTGGGTTTCGCTAACTATGGCTACACCTTC. The encoded protein is CASSLGFANYGYTF.

A remark on this clonotype: At one of its ends the junction is not consistent with the germline gene, which may arise from a read error. The chain carries TRBV12-3 or TRBV12-4 and TRBJ1-5, with a possible D match to TRBD1 (5 bases). The CDR3 is made up of 14 amino acids. Here the CDR3 reads CAGSLGGSGQPQHF. Here the CDR3 DNA reads TGTGCCGGCAGCCTGGGGGGTTCGGGTCAGCCCCAGCATTTT.

In this sample, this clonotype turned up many times. The CDR3 loop reads CSARGSGRETQYF. As DNA, the CDR3 is TGCAGTGCTAGGGGTAGCGGGAGAGAGACCCAGTACTTC. The rearrangement joins TRBV20-1 to TRBJ2-5, with 9 bases that match TRBD2. V lost 3 bases to trimming and J lost 4 bases; unmatched junction nucleotides: 3. The CDR3 has 13 amino acids. Per germline, CDR1 DFQATT and CDR2 SNEGSKA (reference sequence).

This clonotype turned up a few times. V usage is TRBV12-3 or TRBV12-4 and J usage is TRBJ1-5; TRBD1 is a possible D gene (6 bases). Trimming took off 1 base at V and 7 bases at J, with 11 bases between the two ends. The CDR3 consists of 14 residues. This CDR3 reads CASSLGQVHQPQHF. CDR3 sequence (DNA): TGTGCCAGCAGTTTAGGACAGGTTCACCAGCCCCAGCATTTT.

This clonotype was counted between two and nine times. The chain couples TRBV12-3 or TRBV12-4 to TRBJ2-7; tentatively, D is TRBD2 (5 bases). Between the trimmed V and J ends, which lost 6 bases and 0 bases, there was a span of 9 bases. The CDR3 length is 13 residues. CDR3 sequence: CASRERLSYEQYF. The CDR3 nucleotides read TGTGCCAGCAGAGAGCGGCTCTCCTACGAGCAGTACTTC.

The sample holds many counts of this clonotype. The chain uses TRBV6-1 and TRBJ1-2; D gene unclear. From germline, CDR1 is MNHNS and CDR2 SASEGT. Trimming stripped 3 bases from V and 2 bases from J, with 7 bases between. The CDR3 contains 13 residues. CDR3 DNA sequence: TGTGCCAGCAGTGATACGGAGAACTATGGCTACACCTTC. Translated: CASSDTENYGYTF.

This clonotype was counted ten times or more. The chain employs TRBV28 and TRBJ1-1; D is ambiguous. From germline, CDR1 is MDHEN and CDR2 SYDVKM. The CDR3 consists of 14 residues. V was shortened by 2 bases and J by 0 bases, with 7 bases between the two germline ends. The CDR3 nucleotides are TGTGCCAGCAGTTTAAGTCCGATGAACACTGAAGCTTTCTTT. It translates to CASSLSPMNTEAFF.

In this sample, this clonotype turned up a few times. One end of the junction varies from germline; a read error may be responsible. The chain joins TRBV5-1 to TRBJ1-5; D is undetermined. CDR3 size: 12 residues. Germline CDR1 reads SGHRS; CDR2 reads YFSETQ. CDR3 bases: TGTGCCAGCAGCTCAGGAGATCGGCCCCAGCATTTT. Its translation: CASSSGDRPQHF.

A remark on this clonotype: A read error likely explains this, since a far larger clone differs by one base. This sequence joins TRBV6-5 and TRBJ1-2; D not resolved. Germline V gene lookup returns CDR1 MNHEY and CDR2 SVGAGI. This CDR3 comprises 14 residues. V was cut by 0 bases and J by 3 bases, with 8 bases left in between. The CDR3: CASSYSADDYGYTF. Written as DNA, the CDR3 is TGTGCCAGCAGTTACTCAGCAGATGACTATGGCTACACCTTC.

The gene calls are TRBV3-1 and TRBJ1-1; the D gene is possibly TRBD1 (5 bases). V lost 1 base, J lost 6 bases, and 12 bases lay in between. The CDR3 sequence is 14 residues long. From germline, CDR1 is LGHDT and CDR2 YNNKEL (reference sequence). The CDR3 reads CASSQVLDKAEAFF. For the CDR3, the DNA is TGTGCCAGCAGCCAAGTATTGGACAAAGCTGAAGCTTTCTTT.

This clonotype occurred many times. The V and J genes are TRBV11-2 and TRBJ2-2; 9 nucleotides align to TRBD2. This CDR3 has 14 amino acids. After removal of 2 bases from V and 11 bases from J, the junction contained 6 bases not matched to a gene. Germline CDR1 and CDR2: SGHAT and FQNNGV. CDR3 nucleotide sequence: TGTGCCAGCAGCTTACCGGGACTAGCTAGCGAGCTGTTTTTT. Amino acids: CASSLPGLASELFF. The variable domain in full, completed from reference TRBV11-2 and TRBJ2-2, reads EAGVAQSPRYKIIEKRQSVAFWCNPISGHATLYWYQQILGQGPKLLIQFQNNGVVDDSQLPKDRFSAERLKGVDSTLKIQPAKLEDSAVYLCASSLPGLASELFFGEGSRLTVL.

This clonotype showed up just once. V and J are TRBV20-1 and TRBJ1-5; TRBD1 matches at 12 bases. Germline V gene data show CDR1 as DFQATT and CDR2 as SNEGSKA (reference sequence). This CDR3 has 18 residues. After removal of 6 bases from V and 2 bases from J, the junction contained 14 bases not matched to a gene. The CDR3, as DNA: TGCAGTGCGGAACCCGGGACAGGGGGCCTGGTGGGCAATCAGCCCCAGCATTTT. As protein: CSAEPGTGGLVGNQPQHF.

V gene TRBV19 combines with J gene TRBJ2-7; 7 bases line up with TRBD1. The germline V gene encodes CDR1 LNHDA and CDR2 SQIVND (reference sequence). This CDR3 spans 14 amino acids. With V trimmed by 3 bases and J by 1 base, 3 bases remained unmatched. The CDR3 protein is CASSIVTGSYEQYF. In DNA, the CDR3 is TGTGCCAGTAGTATTGTGACAGGGTCCTACGAGCAGTACTTC. The entire variable domain, with the rest obtained from reference TRBV19 and TRBJ2-7, is as follows: DGGITQSPKYLFRKEGQNVTLSCEQNLNHDAMYWYRQDPGQGLRLIYYSQIVNDFQKGDIAEGYSVSREKKESFPLTVTSAQKNPTAFYLCASSIVTGSYEQYFGPGTRLTVT.

This clonotype was observed a few times. The rearrangement uses TRBV11-2 and TRBJ1-1; D possibly corresponds to TRBD1 (6 bases). The CDR3 covers 13 residues. Germline CDR1 reads SGHAT; CDR2 reads FQNNGV. The ends were cut back, 4 bases at V and 5 bases at J, with 11 bases in the middle. This CDR3 reads CASSSLTGTEAFF. DNA for the CDR3: TGTGCCAGCAGCTCCTTGACAGGAACTGAAGCTTTCTTT.